These 18 T cell receptor beta chains were sequenced from one sample in a study of CD8 T cells in Susac syndrome. An input of 0.5 to 1 ug of RNA was subjected to reverse transcription using random hexamers. TCRdb called the immunoSEQ multiplex PCR reads again in MiXCR, with one record for every CDR3 protein. The sample lists some 180,000 distinct CDR3 sequences, around 94% seen once, with 0.085% to 0.1% in the top ten. The material sequenced was CD4+ T cells from PBMCs. Receptor source: a human donor with Susac syndrome.

The chain carries TRBV29-1 and TRBJ1-4, with D possibly TRBD1 on 5 matching bases. Trimming left V 2 bases short and J 8 bases short, with 12 bases between. CDR3 length equals 13 residues. The germline V gene has CDR1 SQVTM and CDR2 ANQGSEA. The CDR3 is CSVEQVAGEKLFF. CDR3 DNA sequence: TGCAGCGTTGAACAGGTGGCAGGGGAAAAACTGTTTTTT.

CDR3 in amino acids: CSARLAGVDTQYF. DNA of the CDR3: TGCAGTGCTAGACTAGCGGGGGTGGATACGCAGTATTTT. This rearrangement joins TRBV20-1 to TRBJ2-3; 10 bases are a match to TRBD2. The CDR3 has 13 amino acids. The J segment lost 6 bases and the V segment lost 2 bases, leaving 2 bases of the junction unmatched. Germline V lookup: CDR1 DFQATT, CDR2 SNEGSKA (reference sequence).

The chain couples TRBV28 to TRBJ2-1; no definite D call. Trimming took off 6 bases at V and 4 bases at J, with 13 bases between the two ends. The CDR3 covers 14 residues. Germline CDR1 and CDR2: MDHEN and SYDVKM. CDR3 in DNA: TGTGCCAGCAGAGGGTTAATCCTGTACAATGAGCAGTTCTTC. It translates to CASRGLILYNEQFF.

For the CDR3, the DNA is TGTGCCAGCAGTTTGACCGACTTCGAATTCGAGCAGTACTTC. Translating it yields CASSLTDFEFEQYF. The chain has TRBV28 and TRBJ2-7; no clear D. The V end lost 3 bases, the J end lost 6 bases, and 15 bases lay between the germline ends. CDR3 size: 14 residues. In germline, CDR1 is MDHEN, CDR2 SYDVKM.

This chain joins TRBV2 and TRBJ2-7; the match to TRBD1 covers 9 bases. This CDR3 has 16 amino acids. V was clipped by 7 bases and J by 0 bases; unmatched bases: 10. Germline V gene lookup returns CDR1 SNHLY and CDR2 FYNNEI. The CDR3 coding sequence is TGTGCCAGCACTCAAGGAGGGACAGGGAGCTCCTACGAGCAGTACTTC. Translation: CASTQGGTGSSYEQYF.

CDR3 sequence: CASSLSLTSGGTDTQYF. The CDR3 DNA sequence: TGTGCCAGCAGCCTCTCCTTGACTAGCGGGGGCACAGATACGCAGTATTTT. V and J are TRBV7-8 and TRBJ2-3; 11 positions match TRBD2. The CDR3 has 17 amino acids. V lost 5 bases and J lost 1; bases outside the gene matches: 8. CDR1 is SGHVS, CDR2 FQNEAQ, per germline.

This chain joins TRBV5-1 and TRBJ2-7, with a possible D match to TRBD2 (6 bases). V dropped 4 bases and J dropped 3 bases, with 11 bases sitting between them. Germline assignment: CDR1 SGHRS and CDR2 YFSETQ. The CDR3 has 13 residues. CDR3 in DNA: TGCGCCAGCAGCCAAGGACTAAACTACGAGCAGTACTTC. This sequence encodes CASSQGLNYEQYF. Based on the CDR3 plus reference TRBV5-1 and TRBJ2-7, the full variable domain is KAGVTQTPRYLIKTRGQQVTLSCSPISGHRSVSWYQQTPGQGLQFLFEYFSETQRNKGNFPGRFSGRQFSNSRSEMNVSTLELGDSALYLCASSQGLNYEQYFGPGTRLTVT.

The J gene is TRBJ2-7, the V gene TRBV2; 13 bases fit TRBD2. This CDR3 has 14 amino acids. V was clipped by 8 bases and J by 5 bases; unmatched bases: 6. Germline assignment: CDR1 SNHLY and CDR2 FYNNEI. In DNA form, the CDR3 reads TGTGCCAGCTGGGGACTAGCGGGAACCAACGAGCAGTACTTC. This translates into CASWGLAGTNEQYF.

CDR3 sequence: CSARYASYYNEQFF. CDR3 coding DNA: TGCAGTGCTAGATATGCATCTTACTACAATGAGCAGTTCTTC. J is TRBJ2-1 and V is TRBV20-1; D ambiguous. Germline assignment: CDR1 DFQATT and CDR2 SNEGSKA (reference sequence). The CDR3 is made up of 14 amino acids. The V end lost 2 bases, the J end lost 3 bases, and 11 bases lay between the germline ends.

As DNA, the CDR3 is TGCAGTGCTAGGAACCCCCGACAGGGTGACACCATATATTTT. Amino acids: CSARNPRQGDTIYF. The chain joins TRBV20-1 to TRBJ1-3; 7 bases line up with TRBD1. This CDR3 is built from 14 residues. Germline CDR1 and CDR2: DFQATT and SNEGSKA (reference sequence). Trimming removed 3 bases from V and 8 bases from J; junction bases left unmatched: 10.

The rearrangement joins TRBV29-1 to TRBJ2-1, with 13 bases aligning to TRBD2. Trimming at V came to 4 bases and at J to 7 bases, leaving 4 bases not matched to a gene. Germline assignment: CDR1 SQVTM and CDR2 ANQGSEA. This CDR3 is built from 14 residues. The DNA for the CDR3 is TGCAGCGTTGGAGGGACTAGCGGGACTAATGAGCAGTTCTTC. Translating gives CSVGGTSGTNEQFF.

The chain uses TRBV5-6 and TRBJ1-2; 8 bases line up with TRBD1. The CDR3 is 15 amino acids. V was clipped by 4 bases and J by 4 bases; unmatched bases: 9. Per the germline V gene, CDR1 is SGHDT and CDR2 is YYEEEE. The chain's CDR3 is CASSPTGQGGYGYTF. DNA of the CDR3: TGTGCCAGCAGCCCGACCGGACAGGGAGGCTATGGCTACACCTTC.

This chain links TRBV7-9 with TRBJ2-2, with 9 nucleotides matching TRBD1. This CDR3 is built from 14 residues. V was pared by 11 bases and J by 3 bases, with 7 bases of the junction left unmatched. Germline-derived CDR1 and CDR2 are SEHNR and FQNEAQ (reference sequence). For the CDR3, the DNA is TGTGCCGTAGTACAGGGGGCGGACACCGGGGAGCTGTTTTTT. This gives the protein CAVVQGADTGELFF.

This chain joins TRBV5-1 and TRBJ2-5; maybe TRBD1 (6 bases). Germline CDR1 reads SGHRS; CDR2 reads YFSETQ. Trimming removed 0 bases at V and 8 bases at J, with 11 bases between. The CDR3 has 13 residues. CDR3: CASSLALGGTQYF. The CDR3 nucleotides read TGCGCCAGCAGCTTGGCCCTTGGGGGCACCCAGTACTTC. Using reference TRBV5-1 and TRBJ2-5 for the parts outside the CDR3, the full variable domain is KAGVTQTPRYLIKTRGQQVTLSCSPISGHRSVSWYQQTPGQGLQFLFEYFSETQRNKGNFPGRFSGRQFSNSRSEMNVSTLELGDSALYLCASSLALGGTQYFGPGTRLLVL.

The chain employs TRBV28 and TRBJ2-3, with 8 bases aligning to TRBD1. There are 15 residues in the CDR3. With V trimmed by 9 bases and J by 2 bases, 10 bases remained unmatched. Germline CDR1 MDHEN, CDR2 SYDVKM. In DNA, the CDR3 is TGTGCCAGTCTGGAGACAGGGGCGATCACAGATACGCAGTATTTT. Amino acids: CASLETGAITDTQYF.

J is TRBJ2-1 and V is TRBV20-1, with 9 nucleotides matching TRBD1. V shed 6 bases, J shed 7 bases, and the junction held 4 bases outside the gene matches. Germline V gives CDR1 DFQATT, CDR2 SNEGSKA (reference sequence). The CDR3 has 12 residues. The CDR3 region is CSAGTGSNEQFF. The CDR3 coding sequence is TGCAGTGCCGGGACAGGGAGTAATGAGCAGTTCTTC.

V gene TRBV5-1 combines with J gene TRBJ2-3, with D perhaps matching TRBD1 (6 bases). With 4 bases removed from V and 0 bases from J, the gap between germline ends came to 12 bases. CDR1 is SGHRS, CDR2 YFSETQ, per germline. The CDR3 spans 15 residues. CDR3 amino acids: CASSRGTPSTDTQYF. DNA for the CDR3: TGCGCCAGCAGCAGAGGGACACCCAGCACAGATACGCAGTATTTT.

The rearrangement uses TRBV20-1 and TRBJ1-5; D is perhaps TRBD1 (5 bases). CDR1 DFQATT and CDR2 SNEGSKA come from the germline V gene (reference sequence). The V end lost 0 bases, the J end lost 6 bases, and 21 bases lay between the germline ends. The CDR3 spans 17 residues. CDR3 in amino acids: CSARDSWERGPGQPQHF. CDR3 bases: TGCAGTGCTAGAGATTCTTGGGAGAGGGGCCCAGGTCAGCCCCAGCATTTT.